The 4 T cell receptor beta chains reported below all come from one sample, sequenced in a study of regulatory T cells in long-lasting Graves disease (dated by TCRdb to the early 2020s). Reading the label with the study, this specimen's time point is: newly diagnosed GD, antithyroid drugs for less than 3 months. For both TCR sequencing and RNA sequencing, RNA was extracted from PBMCs in TRIzol. The protocol used for the library was multiplex PCR. The instrument given in TCRdb is Illumina HiSeq 4000. CDR3 regions were amplified by Arm-PCR with iRepertoire HTBI primers to construct TCR beta libraries. TCRdb reprocessing: public reads trimmed at Q25 with fastp, clones called with MiXCR, in-frame beta chains kept. All rows with the same CDR3 protein become a single entry with the most common DNA and genes. This sample holds some 330,000 distinct CDR3 sequences; approximately 12% were observed only once. The ten largest clones take up 15% to 20% of the sample.

These data are also associated with another study on T cells in Graves' hyperthyroidism and ophthalmopathy.

Here the sequenced sample was peripheral blood mononuclear cells (PBMCs), taken at new diagnosis, from a patient treated with antithyroid drugs. The receptors derive from a woman under 30 with Graves disease. Donor details come from another sample of the same person, matched by shared clones.

This clonotype was picked up many times. The chain is built from TRBV20-1 and TRBJ2-2; the match to TRBD2 covers 7 bases. Germline V gives CDR1 DFQATT, CDR2 SNEGSKA (reference sequence). This CDR3 region has 18 residues. V lost 0 bases, J lost 0 bases, and 10 bases stayed unmatched. DNA of the CDR3: TGCAGTGCTAGAGATTTACTAGCGACGATCACGAACACCGGGGAGCTGTTTTTT. Amino acid sequence: CSARDLLATITNTGELFF.

There are many counts of this clonotype. CDR3 in DNA: TGTGCCAGCAGCCCAACCTACAATGAGCAGTTCTTC. Translated: CASSPTYNEQFF. The V gene is TRBV3-1, the J gene TRBJ2-1, with unresolved D. The V end was cut by 4 bases, the J end by 2 bases, with 3 bases between. CDR1 and CDR2 from the germline V gene are LGHDT and YNNKEL (reference sequence). This CDR3 has 12 residues.

This clonotype showed up many times. The chain links TRBV7-9 to TRBJ2-6; D possibly corresponds to TRBD1 (6 bases). This CDR3 has 15 residues. V was trimmed by 5 bases and J by 4 bases, leaving 12 bases between them. The germline V gene has CDR1 SEHNR and CDR2 FQNEAQ (reference sequence). The CDR3 protein is CASSATGRGANVLTF. The CDR3 nucleotides read TGTGCCAGCAGCGCTACAGGGAGAGGGGCCAACGTCCTGACTTTC.

This clonotype has at least ten counts. The chain combines TRBV6-5 with TRBJ2-7, with TRBD1 as a possible D gene (5 bases). The germline V gene has CDR1 MNHEY and CDR2 SVGAGI. The length of the CDR3 is 13 residues. CDR3: CASSYSRQGIYNV. CDR3 coding DNA: TGTGCCAGCAGTTACTCTCGTCAGGGAATTTACAACGTC.